This T cell receptor (beta chain) emerged from a study of T cell responses to AZD1222 COVID-19 vaccine. Study at large: Second doses at about 4 or about 12 weeks were pooled.

Study outcomes and limitations: Close to half of spike-specific TCRs reportedly recognize unmutated variant regions. Mapped onto spike, vaccine-associated CD4 TCRs spanned it and were dominant at 160-218 and 743-854.

Details on this clone: The antigen remains unidentified.

The CDR3 has 15 amino acids. Trimming stripped 5 bases from V and 0 bases from J, with 11 bases between. Germline V gene data show CDR1 as SEHNR and CDR2 as FQNEAQ (reference sequence). This table comes from immunoSEQ multiplex PCR, and its TCRdb copy is limited to in-frame clones, with some not included. The sample shows 46,000 or so clones, 70% to 80% of them seen only once. This receptor was obtained from an adult in good health. The input for sequencing was peripheral blood, taken on day 0 of AZD1222 vaccination. V usage is TRBV7-9 and J usage is TRBJ1-5; D not resolved. The CDR3 reads CASSPMGISNQPQHF. CDR3 bases: TGTGCCAGCAGCCCTATGGGGATTAGCAATCAGCCCCAGCATTTT.